The T cell receptor (beta chain) described here comes from a study of identical twins. V was cut by 5 bases and J by 4 bases, with 19 bases left in between. CDR1 and CDR2 from the germline V gene are SQVTM and ANQGSEA. The CDR3 sequence is 15 residues long. Using its own MiXCR run on the 5' RACE reads, TCRdb lists one record per CDR3 protein. The sample records approximately 890,000 distinct CDR3 sequences, over 9% being singletons. These data were likewise used in another study, on yellow fever vaccine responses in identical twins.

The rearrangement links TRBV29-1 to TRBJ2-3; tentative D call: TRBD1 (5 bases). This receptor was identified in a woman aged 18-29 years in good health. Specimen: PBMCs. The chain's CDR3 is CSVSRAASRADTQYF. CDR3 coding DNA: TGCAGCGTTTCCAGGGCCGCAAGCCGCGCAGATACGCAGTATTTT.